This TCR beta chain was identified during a study of early T cells in non-severe SARS-CoV-2 infection. Germline CDR1 reads SGHAT; CDR2 reads FQNNGV. Trimming left V 0 bases short and J 4 bases short, with 3 bases between. The CDR3 runs to 13 residues. Using its own MiXCR run on the 5' RACE reads, TCRdb lists one record per CDR3 protein. Of over 25,000 distinct CDR3 sequences listed, around 4.4% were seen once; the top ten hold roughly an eighth. This clonotype has at least ten counts. The origin of this receptor is an adult who was a healthcare worker with PCR-confirmed SARS-CoV-2 infection or an uninfected control (not recorded which). The chain employs TRBV11-2 and TRBJ2-2; no definite D call. Sequencing input: whole blood. CDR3 nucleotides: TGTGCCAGCAGCTTAGACCCCACCGGGGAGCTGTTTTTT. Translating it yields CASSLDPTGELFF. Based on the CDR3 plus reference TRBV11-2 and TRBJ2-2, the full variable domain is EAGVAQSPRYKIIEKRQSVAFWCNPISGHATLYWYQQILGQGPKLLIQFQNNGVVDDSQLPKDRFSAERLKGVDSTLKIQPAKLEDSAVYLCASSLDPTGELFFGEGSRLTVL.